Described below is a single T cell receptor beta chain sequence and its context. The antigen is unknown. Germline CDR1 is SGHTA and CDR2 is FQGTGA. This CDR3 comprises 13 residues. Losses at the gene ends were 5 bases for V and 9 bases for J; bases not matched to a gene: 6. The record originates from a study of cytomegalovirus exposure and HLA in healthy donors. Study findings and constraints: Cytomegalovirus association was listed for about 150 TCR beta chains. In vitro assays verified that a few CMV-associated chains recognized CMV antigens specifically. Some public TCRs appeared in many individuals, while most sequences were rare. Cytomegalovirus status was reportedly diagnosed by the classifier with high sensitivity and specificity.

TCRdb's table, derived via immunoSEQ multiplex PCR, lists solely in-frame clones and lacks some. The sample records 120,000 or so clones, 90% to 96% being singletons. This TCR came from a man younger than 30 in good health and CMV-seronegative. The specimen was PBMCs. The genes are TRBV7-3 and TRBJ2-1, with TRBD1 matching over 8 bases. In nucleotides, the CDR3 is TGTGCCAGCAGCCCGACAGGGGAGGTTGAGCAGTTCTTC. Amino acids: CASSPTGEVEQFF.